Presented here are 3 T cell receptor beta chains from one specimen sequenced in a study of blood T cell repertoires in COVID-19. Produced via immunoSEQ multiplex PCR; TCRdb's table is partial and in-frame only. Here the sample spans some 300,000 clones, about nine tenths being singletons. The sample consisted of PBMCs or T cells enriched from blood (not recorded which). The origin of the receptors is a woman between 40 and 50 years old who had recovered from COVID-19.

This clone has more than one count but fewer than ten. The V gene is TRBV30, the J gene TRBJ1-6; 7 nucleotides agree with TRBD1. This CDR3 contains 15 residues. Germline V gene sequence: CDR1 GTSNPN, CDR2 SVGIG (reference sequence). V dropped 8 bases and J dropped 9; count of bases not matched to a gene: 16. CDR3 amino acids: CARDQGKGAASPLHF. In nucleotides, the CDR3 is TGTGCCCGGGATCAGGGGAAGGGGGCCGCTTCACCCCTCCACTTT.

The chain combines TRBV11-2 with TRBJ1-2; D may be TRBD1 (5 bases). Trimming cost V 6 bases and J 2 bases, with 13 bases left between them. Looked up from germline, CDR1 is SGHAT and CDR2 is FQNNGV. The CDR3 covers 14 residues. The CDR3, as DNA: TGTGCCAGCAGTCCAACGGCAGGGAACTATGGCTACACCTTC. It specifies CASSPTAGNYGYTF.

This chain joins TRBV18 and TRBJ2-5; 7 bases map to TRBD1. The ends lost 3 bases at V and 2 bases at J; junction bases unmatched: 6. The CDR3 totals 15 residues. CDR1 is KGHSH and CDR2 is LQKENI in the germline V gene. The CDR3 loop reads CASSPGQLIQETQYF. CDR3 nucleotide sequence: TGTGCCAGCTCACCGGGACAGCTAATTCAAGAGACCCAGTACTTC.